This entry describes one T cell receptor (beta chain). Its antigen is currently unknown. Unique molecular identifiers featured in each of the TCR beta cDNA libraries. Starting from approximately 0.95 to 9.8 million T cells, the study yielded a few hundred thousand cDNA molecules. TCRdb reanalysed the PCR reads using MiXCR and keeps one entry per CDR3 protein. Altogether 750,000 to 950,000 distinct CDR3 sequences are present, about 50% being singletons, with the ten largest covering roughly 4.4%. This sample was taken from a study of post-analysis software for immune sequencing data. Whole-study context: Relapsing-remitting, secondary progressive and progressive-relapsing courses of multiple sclerosis were included.

Germline CDR1 is SQVTM and CDR2 is ANQGSEA. V lost 6 bases, J lost 6 bases, and 8 bases lay in between. The length of the CDR3 is 10 residues. Study observations and caveats: Roughly 5 TRBV segments, TRBV5-6, TRBV5-1 and TRBV20-1 among them, were found more frequent in patients than controls. Normalized Chao1 diversity was significantly lower in multiple sclerosis patients than in controls.

This chain links TRBV29-1 with TRBJ1-2; D not resolved. Sequencing was done on a sample of blood. The TCR was taken from a girl aged 5 to 17 with multiple sclerosis. For the CDR3, the DNA is TGCAGCGTGGACGCGGATGGCTACACCTTC. Protein product: CSVDADGYTF.